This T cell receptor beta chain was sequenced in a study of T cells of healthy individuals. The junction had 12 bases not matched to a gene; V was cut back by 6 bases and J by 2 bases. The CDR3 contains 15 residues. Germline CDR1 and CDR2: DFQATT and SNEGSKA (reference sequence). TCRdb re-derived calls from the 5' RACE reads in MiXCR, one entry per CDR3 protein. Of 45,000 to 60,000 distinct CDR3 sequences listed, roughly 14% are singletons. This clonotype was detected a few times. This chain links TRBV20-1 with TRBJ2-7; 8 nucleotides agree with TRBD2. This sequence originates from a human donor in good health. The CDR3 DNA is TGCAGTGCCGCCGATGTACGGGGGGGAACCTACGAGCAGTACTTC. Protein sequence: CSAADVRGGTYEQYF.